This section outlines one TCR beta chain sequence together with its context. TCR cDNA received a 3' ligated oligonucleotide that carried a UMI. This record belongs to a study of naive and memory T cell subsets. Ligated cDNA underwent four rounds of PCR with nested alpha and beta constant region primers and SP2. MiXCR, applied by TCRdb to the 5' RACE reads, yields one record per CDR3 protein. The sample shows more than 45,000 distinct CDR3 sequences, more than 7% of them seen only once. Trimming cost V 3 bases and J 1 base, with 9 bases left between them. This CDR3 region has 14 residues. Germline V gives CDR1 DFQATT, CDR2 SNEGSKA (reference sequence).

This receptor was identified in a male donor in good health. The chain links TRBV20-1 to TRBJ2-2, with unresolved D. This CDR3 is CSARPPLNTGELFF. In DNA, the CDR3 is TGCAGTGCTAGGCCCCCGCTGAACACCGGGGAGCTGTTTTTT.